A selection of T cell receptor beta chains follows, all from one sample in a study of blood T cell repertoires in COVID-19. This table comes from immunoSEQ multiplex PCR, and its TCRdb copy is limited to in-frame clones, with some not included. The data show 250,000 to 400,000 clones, with around 88% seen just once and 1.6% held by the top ten. Input material: peripheral blood. All receptors derive from a woman aged 30 to 39 with COVID-19, enrolled during active disease. The CDR3 runs from the conserved cysteine through the conserved F or W. A D gene is named only where the DNA matches it firmly.

V: TRBV4-3
D: TRBD1
length: 16
J: TRBJ1-2
CDR3: CASSHGTGGANYGYTF

V: TRBV6-5
D: TRBD1
length: 15
J: TRBJ1-4
CDR3: CASSSGTGGDGKLFF

V: TRBV7-8
D: NA
length: 14
J: TRBJ1-2
CDR3: CASSLNQEIYGYTF

V: TRBV5-4
D: NA
length: 14
J: TRBJ2-7
CDR3: CASSLETNWDEQYF

V: TRBV27
D: NA
length: 13
J: TRBJ2-1
CDR3: CASSFGQYNEQFF

V: TRBV2
D: NA
length: 16
J: TRBJ1-6
CDR3: CASLQAAAGIYSPLHF

V: TRBV11-3
D: TRBD2
length: 17
J: TRBJ2-3
CDR3: CASSSTRLAGDTDTQYF

V: TRBV5-5
D: TRBD1
length: 19
J: TRBJ2-2
CDR3: CASSSDRGPVIRWTGELFF

V: TRBV11-2
D: NA
length: 14
J: TRBJ2-5
CDR3: CASSLTGGLETQYF

V: TRBV2
D: TRBD1
length: 14
J: TRBJ2-7
CDR3: CASTGGQGIDEQYF

V: TRBV7-9
D: TRBD1
length: 15
J: TRBJ1-1
CDR3: CASSSPGQGVPEAFF

V: TRBV18
D: NA
length: 14
J: TRBJ1-1
CDR3: CASSPRRENTEAFF

V: TRBV28
D: TRBD2
length: 16
J: TRBJ2-3
CDR3: CASSPRTGGSSNTQYF

V: TRBV27
D: NA
length: 13
J: TRBJ1-2
CDR3: CASSRTVNYGYTF

V: TRBV4-1
D: NA
length: 14
J: TRBJ2-2
CDR3: CASSPVGGTGELFF

V: TRBV28
D: NA
length: 13
J: TRBJ1-2
CDR3: CASSLLGARGYTF

V: TRBV19
D: NA
length: 14
J: TRBJ1-6
CDR3: CASSIQGFNSPLHF

V: TRBV18
D: NA
length: 16
J: TRBJ1-5
CDR3: CASSPLNRVESQPQHF

V: TRBV6-2/TRBV6-3
D: TRBD2
length: 16
J: TRBJ2-2
CDR3: CASSQERGANTGELFF

V: TRBV7-8
D: NA
length: 14
J: TRBJ1-5
CDR3: CASWAGATNQPQHF

V: TRBV20-1
D: NA
length: 11
J: TRBJ2-1
CDR3: CSAAPGVEQFF

V: TRBV15
D: TRBD2
length: 17
J: TRBJ2-1
CDR3: CATSLTLAGAPGNEQFF

V: TRBV19
D: NA
length: 15
J: TRBJ1-1
CDR3: CASSIGGIADTEAFF

V: TRBV11-3
D: NA
length: 14
J: TRBJ2-1
CDR3: CASSPRTGYNEQFF

V: TRBV27
D: TRBD1
length: 14
J: TRBJ1-6
CDR3: CASSLATGPSPLHF